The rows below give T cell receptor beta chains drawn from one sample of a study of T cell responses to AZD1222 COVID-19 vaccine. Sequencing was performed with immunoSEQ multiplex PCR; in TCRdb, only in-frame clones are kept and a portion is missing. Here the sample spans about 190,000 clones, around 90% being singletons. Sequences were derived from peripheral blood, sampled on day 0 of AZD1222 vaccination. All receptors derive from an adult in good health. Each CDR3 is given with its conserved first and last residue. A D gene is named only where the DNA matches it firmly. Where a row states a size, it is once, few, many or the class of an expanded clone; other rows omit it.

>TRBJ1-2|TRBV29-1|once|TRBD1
CSVVGTGYGYTF
TGCAGCGTTGTGGGGACAGGTTATGGCTACACCTTC
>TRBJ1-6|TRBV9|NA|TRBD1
CASSPGGNSPLHF
TGTGCCAGCAGCCCAGGGGGAAATTCACCCCTCCACTTT
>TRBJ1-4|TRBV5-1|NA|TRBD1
CASSLLAGGEKLFF
TGCGCCAGCAGCTTGCTGGCAGGGGGTGAAAAACTGTTTTTT
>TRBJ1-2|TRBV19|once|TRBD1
CASTPGQSYGYTF
TGTGCCAGTACCCCGGGACAGAGCTATGGCTACACCTTC
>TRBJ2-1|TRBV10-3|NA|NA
CATQGGTYPELNNEQFF
TGTGCCACACAGGGTGGTACTTACCCGGAGCTAAACAATGAGCAGTTCTTC
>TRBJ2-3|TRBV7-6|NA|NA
CASSLGGGGTDTQYF
TGTGCCAGCAGCTTAGGGGGCGGAGGCACAGATACGCAGTATTTT
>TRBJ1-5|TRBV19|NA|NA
CASRPTGQRSAAFNQPQHF
TGTGCCAGTAGACCCACGGGACAAAGGTCGGCGGCCTTTAATCAGCCCCAGCATTTT
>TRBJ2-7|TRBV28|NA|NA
CASSLPNSYEQYF
TGTGCCAGCAGTTTACCTAACTCCTACGAGCAGTACTTC
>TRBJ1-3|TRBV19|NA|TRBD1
CASTPYRPGQGSSGNTIYF
TGTGCCAGTACTCCTTATCGTCCGGGACAGGGGAGCTCTGGAAACACCATATATTTT
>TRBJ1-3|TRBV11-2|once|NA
CASSSGRNSGNTIYF
TGTGCCAGCAGCTCGGGACGGAACTCTGGAAACACCATATATTTT
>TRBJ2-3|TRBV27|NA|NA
CASSPRGRTTDTQYF
TGTGCCAGCAGTCCGCGAGGACGTACGACAGATACGCAGTATTTT
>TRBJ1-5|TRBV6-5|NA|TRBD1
CASMDRGTQPQHF
TGTGCCAGCATGGACAGGGGGACTCAGCCCCAGCATTTT
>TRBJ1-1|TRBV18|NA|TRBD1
CASSPNTGANTEAFF
TGTGCCAGCTCACCAAACACAGGGGCGAACACTGAAGCTTTCTTT
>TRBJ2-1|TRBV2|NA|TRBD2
CASSVTSGRGTSYNEQFF
TGTGCCAGCAGTGTGACTAGCGGGAGGGGCACCTCCTACAATGAGCAGTTCTTC
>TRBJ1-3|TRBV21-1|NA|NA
CASSNRTGLSGNTIYF
TGTGCCAGCAGCAATAGGACAGGACTCTCTGGAAACACCATATATTTT
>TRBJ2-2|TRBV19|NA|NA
CASSIASGSTGELFF
TGTGCCAGTAGTATAGCGAGCGGATCTACCGGGGAGCTGTTTTTT
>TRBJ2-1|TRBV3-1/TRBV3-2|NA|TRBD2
CASSQGLAGFREQFF
TGTGCCAGCAGCCAAGGACTAGCGGGATTCCGAGAGCAGTTCTTC
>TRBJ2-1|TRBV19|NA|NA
CASSLLRDNEQFF
TGTGCCAGTAGTTTGCTAAGAGACAATGAGCAGTTCTTC
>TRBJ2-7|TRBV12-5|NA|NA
CASGADPTGIYEQYF
TGTGCTAGTGGTGCGGATCCAACAGGTATCTACGAGCAGTACTTC
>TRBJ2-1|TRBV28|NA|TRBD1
CASSPREGAAPKQFF
TGTGCCAGCAGTCCCCGAGAGGGGGCGGCCCCCAAGCAGTTCTTC
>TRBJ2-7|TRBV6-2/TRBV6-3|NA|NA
CASRPNEQYF
TGTGCCAGCAGGCCTAACGAGCAGTACTTC
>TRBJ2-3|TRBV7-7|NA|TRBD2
CASSPATSGNIDTQYF
TGTGCTAGCAGTCCCGCGACTAGCGGGAACATAGATACGCAGTATTTT
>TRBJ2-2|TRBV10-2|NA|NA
CASSESRGKRGELFF
TGCGCCAGCAGTGAGTCGAGGGGGAAAAGGGGGGAGCTGTTTTTT
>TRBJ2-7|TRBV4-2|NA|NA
CASSQGVRQLVGEQYF
TGTGCCAGCAGCCAAGGGGTACGACAGTTGGTAGGCGAGCAGTACTTC
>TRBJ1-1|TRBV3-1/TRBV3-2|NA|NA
CASSKLTGNTEAFF
TGTGCCAGCAGCAAGTTAACAGGGAATACTGAAGCTTTCTTT
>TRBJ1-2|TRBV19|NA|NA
CASRTTRLFRYTF
TGTGCCAGTAGGACGACACGGCTTTTTCGCTACACCTTC
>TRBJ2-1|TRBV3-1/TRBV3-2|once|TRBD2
CASSLQAGGFKNEQFF
TGTGCCAGCAGCCTTCAGGCGGGGGGATTTAAGAATGAGCAGTTCTTC
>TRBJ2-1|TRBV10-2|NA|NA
CASRGIRGASYNEQFF
TGCGCCAGCAGAGGTATTAGGGGAGCCTCCTACAATGAGCAGTTCTTC
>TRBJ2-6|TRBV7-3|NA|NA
CASRRHGSGANVLTF
TGTGCCAGCAGACGACACGGCTCTGGGGCCAACGTCCTGACTTTC
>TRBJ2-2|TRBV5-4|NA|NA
CASKGEFDTGELFF
TGTGCCAGCAAGGGGGAGTTCGACACCGGGGAGCTGTTTTTT
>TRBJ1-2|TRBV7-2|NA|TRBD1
CASSQTGQGGYDYTF
TGTGCCAGCAGCCAGACGGGACAGGGTGGCTATGACTACACCTTC
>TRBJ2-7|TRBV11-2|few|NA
CASSLQGYEQYF
TGTGCCAGCAGCTTACAGGGGTACGAGCAGTACTTC
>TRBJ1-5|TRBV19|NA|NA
CASSIDREGHQPQHF
TGTGCCAGTAGTATAGATCGTGAGGGCCATCAGCCCCAGCATTTT
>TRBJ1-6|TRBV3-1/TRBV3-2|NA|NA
CASSQDIGNVYNSPLHF
TGTGCCAGCAGCCAAGATATAGGGAACGTTTATAATTCACCCCTCCACTTT
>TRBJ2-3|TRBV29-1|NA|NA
CSAPDLKSTDTQYF
TGCAGCGCCCCCGATTTAAAAAGCACAGATACGCAGTATTTT
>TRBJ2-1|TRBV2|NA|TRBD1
CASNPDRAADEQFF
TGTGCCAGCAACCCAGACAGGGCCGCCGATGAGCAGTTCTTC
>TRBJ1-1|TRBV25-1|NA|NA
CASRRNTEAFF
TGTGCCAGTAGGAGGAACACTGAAGCTTTCTTT